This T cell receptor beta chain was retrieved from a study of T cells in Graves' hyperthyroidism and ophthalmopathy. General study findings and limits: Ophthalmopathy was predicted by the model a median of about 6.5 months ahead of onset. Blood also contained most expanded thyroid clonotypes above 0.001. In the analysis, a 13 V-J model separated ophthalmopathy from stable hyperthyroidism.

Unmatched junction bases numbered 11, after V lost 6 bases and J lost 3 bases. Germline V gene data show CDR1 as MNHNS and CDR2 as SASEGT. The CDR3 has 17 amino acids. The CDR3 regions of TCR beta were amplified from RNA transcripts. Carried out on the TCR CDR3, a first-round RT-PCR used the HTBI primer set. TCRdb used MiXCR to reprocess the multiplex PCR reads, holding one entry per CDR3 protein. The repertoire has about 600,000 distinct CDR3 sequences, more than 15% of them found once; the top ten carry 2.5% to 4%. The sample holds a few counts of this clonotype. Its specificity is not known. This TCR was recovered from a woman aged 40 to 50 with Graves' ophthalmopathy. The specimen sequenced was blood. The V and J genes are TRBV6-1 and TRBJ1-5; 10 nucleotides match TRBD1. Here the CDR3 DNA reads TGTGCCAGCAGCAGACAGGGGGCACTAATAACCAATCAGCCCCAGCATTTT. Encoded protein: CASSRQGALITNQPQHF.